This entry concerns a single T cell receptor (beta chain). With 7 bases removed from V and 2 bases from J, the gap between germline ends came to 12 bases. This CDR3 is built from 14 residues. Germline lookup yields CDR1 SNHLY and CDR2 FYNNEI. These data originate in a study of blood T cell repertoires in COVID-19. Here immunoSEQ multiplex PCR was the method, and the copy in TCRdb shows in-frame clones only, minus some. The sample holds 380,000 or so clones, approximately 88% seen once. The genes are TRBV2 and TRBJ1-3; perhaps TRBD1 as D (5 bases). The sample was peripheral blood. This TCR was recovered from a man in his forties with acute or convalescent COVID-19. DNA of the CDR3: TGTGCCAGCATCCAGGGTGTCGCTGGAAACACCATATATTTT. Translated, it gives CASIQGVAGNTIYF.